This TCR beta chain was captured by sequencing in a study of blood T cell repertoires in COVID-19. Study summary: From the United States, Italy and Spain came samples of acute and convalescent COVID-19. Sample material is recorded as cDNA or gDNA derived from T cells, B-cell-depleted T cells, or PBMCs.

Patients at the Seattle site were enrolled during active infection and followed longitudinally. Original data processing: Estimates of nucleated cell counts were drawn from the amplification of reference gene primers. TCRdb's table, derived via immunoSEQ multiplex PCR, lists solely in-frame clones and lacks some. V, J and clone size are taken as reported in that table, and D and trimming were inferred from the DNA itself. The table lists under 250,000 clones, over 75% of them singletons. This CDR3 has 16 amino acids. Trimming took 4 bases from V and 4 from J; bases not matched to a gene: 9. CDR1 is MNHNS and CDR2 is SASEGT in the germline V gene.

This clonotype originated in a man between 45 and 60 years old with COVID-19, enrolled during active disease. The specimen sequenced was peripheral blood. V and J are TRBV6-1 and TRBJ2-3; 9 bases line up with TRBD1. CDR3 nucleotides: TGTGCCAGCAGTGCCGGGACAGGGCCAGCCCCAGATACGCAGTATTTT. Encoded protein: CASSAGTGPAPDTQYF.